Each of the 24 T cell receptor beta chains below was sequenced from the same sample in a study of blood T cells in healthy people across ages. The second PCR ran about 6 to 12 cycles with a sample-barcoded 5' primer and J-beta primers. In TCRdb, the 5' RACE reads were re-called with MiXCR into one record per CDR3 protein. Here the sample spans about 680,000 distinct CDR3 sequences, over 45% being singletons. The specimen was blood. These receptors originate from a woman aged 55-70 years in good health.

This clonotype has only a few counts. This chain joins TRBV3-1 and TRBJ2-5; D unresolved. The CDR3 has 11 amino acids. Trimming stripped 2 bases from V and 12 bases from J, with 10 bases between. The germline V gene encodes CDR1 LGHDT and CDR2 YNNKEL (reference sequence). This CDR3 reads CASSQMDGKYF. For the CDR3, the DNA is TGTGCCAGCAGCCAAATGGACGGCAAGTACTTC.

This clonotype was found once. This sequence joins TRBV7-2 and TRBJ1-2; the D is unclear. With 3 bases removed from V and 8 bases from J, the gap between germline ends came to 22 bases. The germline CDR1 and CDR2 sequences are SGHTA and FQGNSA. The length of the CDR3 is 16 residues. The CDR3 DNA reads as TGTGCCAGCAGCTTTGATCCGGGCCCTCAGTTCAGGGGCTACACCTTC. This gives the protein CASSFDPGPQFRGYTF.

The chain recombines TRBV5-8 with TRBJ2-1, with a tentative D call TRBD2 (5 bases). V dropped 0 bases and J dropped 5 bases, with 12 bases sitting between them. The CDR3 runs 15 residues. Germline assignment: CDR1 SGHTS and CDR2 YDEGEE. The CDR3 sequence: CASSLGIGVNNEQFF. CDR3 DNA: TGTGCCAGCAGCTTGGGGATCGGGGTAAACAATGAGCAGTTCTTC.

This sequence joins TRBV5-1 and TRBJ2-7; 9 bases match TRBD2. The CDR3 is made up of 16 amino acids. J gave up 0 bases and V 4 bases, and 8 bases lay outside the gene matches. CDR1 and CDR2 from the germline V gene are SGHRS and YFSETQ. This CDR3 reads CASSHYASGASYEQYF. The CDR3 coding sequence is TGCGCCAGCAGCCATTACGCTAGCGGGGCCTCCTACGAGCAGTACTTC.

The J gene is TRBJ1-5, the V gene TRBV28; TRBD1 matches 10 bases. J was trimmed by 6 bases and V by 6 bases; bases with no gene match: 14. Germline V gives CDR1 MDHEN, CDR2 SYDVKM. The CDR3 covers 17 residues. Here the CDR3 DNA reads TGTGCCAGCAGAGCGTGGGGACAGGGGCGACGTGGTCAGCCCCAGCATTTT. This codes for CASRAWGQGRRGQPQHF.

The rearrangement links TRBV4-2 to TRBJ2-1; D possibly corresponds to TRBD2 (6 bases). The CDR3 runs to 15 residues. Trimming left V 0 bases short and J 3 bases short, with 9 bases between. Looked up from germline, CDR1 is LGHNA and CDR2 is YNFKEQ. CDR3 nucleotide sequence: TGTGCCAGCAGCCAAGAGGGGACTGACTACAATGAGCAGTTCTTC. It encodes CASSQEGTDYNEQFF.

As DNA, the CDR3 is TGCAGTGCCCCCCGGCCCCTAGCGGGAGCCTACGAGCAGTACTTC. Translation: CSAPRPLAGAYEQYF. The chain links TRBV20-1 to TRBJ2-7, with 10 bases matching TRBD2. Trimming took 6 bases from V and 2 from J; bases not matched to a gene: 10. Germline CDR1 DFQATT, CDR2 SNEGSKA (reference sequence). This CDR3 spans 15 amino acids.

This clonotype was counted only a few times. The chain recombines TRBV21-1 with TRBJ2-6; TRBD1, the D gene given by the table, was not confirmed from the DNA. TRBV21-1 is reported as a pseudogene. This CDR3 comprises 15 residues. CDR3 residues: CASRPVPSGANVLTF. CDR3 nucleotide sequence: TGTGCCAGCAGACCCGTCCCCTCTGGGGCCAACGTCCTGACTTTC.

This clonotype has a handful of counts. J is TRBJ2-3 and V is TRBV7-9; D is ambiguous. Germline V gene lookup returns CDR1 SEHNR and CDR2 FQNEAQ (reference sequence). V was trimmed by 1 base and J by 6 bases, leaving 11 bases between them. The CDR3 is made up of 14 amino acids. The CDR3 protein is CASSLVDATDTQYF. The CDR3 DNA reads as TGTGCCAGCAGCTTAGTAGACGCGACCGATACGCAGTATTTT.

The chain has TRBV20-1 and TRBJ1-5; D gene unclear. V was pared by 2 bases and J by 2 bases, with 16 bases between. This CDR3 has 16 residues. Germline V gene lookup returns CDR1 DFQATT and CDR2 SNEGSKA (reference sequence). CDR3 residues: CSARPTSLSGNQPQHF. Here the CDR3 DNA reads TGCAGTGCTAGACCCACGTCACTGTCGGGCAATCAGCCCCAGCATTTT.

This clonotype has only one observation. A much larger clone sits a single nucleotide away, making a read error possible. The J gene is TRBJ2-1, the V gene TRBV6-5, with D possibly being TRBD1 or TRBD2 (5 bases each). The germline V gene has CDR1 MNHEY and CDR2 SVGAGI. The CDR3 loop spans 16 amino acids. CDR3 sequence reads: CASSYSFGTTDNVQFF. DNA for the CDR3: TGTGCCAGCAGTTACTCTTTCGGGACGACAGACAATGTGCAGTTCTTC.

A few counts support this clonotype. The rearrangement joins TRBV2 to TRBJ2-7; tentative D call: TRBD1 (6 bases). V lost 3 bases to trimming and J lost 5 bases, with 8 bases between them. Germline assignment: CDR1 SNHLY and CDR2 FYNNEI. This CDR3 is built from 12 residues. The CDR3: CASSEQGNEQYF. In DNA, the CDR3 is TGTGCCAGCAGTGAGCAGGGGAACGAGCAGTACTTC.

This clonotype is a singleton in its sample. The rearrangement uses TRBV5-1 and TRBJ1-1; D is ambiguous. The CDR3 totals 13 residues. Germline V gene sequence: CDR1 SGHRS, CDR2 YFSETQ. The germline V and J ends were trimmed by 1 base and 10 bases, with 14 bases remaining between them. In DNA, the CDR3 is TGCGCCAGCAGCTTGAATGGGGAGCTGACAGCTTTCTTT. Translation: CASSLNGELTAFF.

In its sample, this clonotype was seen a few times. V gene TRBV13 combines with J gene TRBJ1-1; D not resolved. Trimming took 2 bases from V and 4 from J, leaving 8 bases between them. This CDR3 has 13 amino acids. The germline CDR1 and CDR2 sequences are PRHDT and FYEKMQ (reference sequence). CDR3 amino acids: CASSLKSLTEAFF. The CDR3 nucleotides are TGTGCCAGCAGCTTAAAAAGCCTCACTGAAGCTTTCTTT.

The sample holds a few counts of this clonotype. The chain has TRBV7-2 and TRBJ2-3; D not certain. The germline V gene has CDR1 SGHTA and CDR2 FQGNSA. This CDR3 is built from 13 residues. V lost 8 bases, J lost 6 bases, and 15 bases lay in between. CDR3 nucleotides: TGTGCCAGCGCCCCCGACCTGGAGGATACGCAGTATTTT. Translating it yields CASAPDLEDTQYF.

Note on this clonotype: Germline is not matched at one junction end, which may reflect a read error. The V call is TRBV2, the J call TRBJ1-6, with D tentatively TRBD1 (6 bases). CDR1 and CDR2 (germline): SNHLY, FYNNEI. The CDR3 extends over 12 amino acids. CDR3 sequence: CASSVGQTPPHF. For the CDR3, the DNA is TGTGCCAGCAGCGTTGGACAGACACCCCCCCACTTT.

This rearrangement joins TRBV18 to TRBJ2-1; 8 bases line up with TRBD2. Germline V lookup: CDR1 KGHSH, CDR2 LQKENI. The CDR3 spans 16 residues. Trimming took 4 bases from V and 2 from J; bases not matched to a gene: 7. The CDR3 here is CASSLPAGVAYNEQFF. Written as DNA, the CDR3 is TGTGCCAGCTCACTCCCAGCGGGAGTAGCCTACAATGAGCAGTTCTTC.

The rearrangement links TRBV18 to TRBJ2-7; 8 nucleotides align to TRBD2. Germline CDR1 KGHSH, CDR2 LQKENI. CDR3 length: 16 amino acids. The trim removed 3 bases at V and 0 bases at J, leaving 7 bases unmatched. CDR3 sequence (DNA): TGTGCCAGCTCACCCCCAACTAGCGGTTTCTCCTACGAGCAGTACTTC. Residues: CASSPPTSGFSYEQYF.

A few counts support this clonotype. The V call is TRBV10-3, the J call TRBJ1-5, with a possible D match to TRBD1 (5 bases). Trimming stripped 1 base from V and 5 bases from J, with 12 bases between. Germline lookup yields CDR1 ENHRY and CDR2 SYGVKD. The CDR3 has 15 amino acids. CDR3 DNA sequence: TGTGCCATCAGTGAGTTCGGGGGGACCTATCAGCCCCAGCATTTT. Its protein is CAISEFGGTYQPQHF.

This clonotype was detected only a few times. The gene calls are TRBV5-1 and TRBJ2-4; tentatively, D is TRBD2 (6 bases). This CDR3 comprises 16 residues. CDR1 and CDR2 (germline): SGHRS, YFSETQ. V shed 3 bases and J shed 0 bases, with 13 bases lying between them. CDR3 residues: CASSSRRETAKNIQYF. DNA of the CDR3: TGCGCCAGCAGCTCCAGACGGGAGACAGCCAAAAACATTCAGTACTTC. The variable domain in full, completed from reference TRBV5-1 and TRBJ2-4, reads KAGVTQTPRYLIKTRGQQVTLSCSPISGHRSVSWYQQTPGQGLQFLFEYFSETQRNKGNFPGRFSGRQFSNSRSEMNVSTLELGDSALYLCASSSRRETAKNIQYFGAGTRLSVL.

V usage is TRBV29-1 and J usage is TRBJ2-1; D possibly corresponds to TRBD2 (6 bases). The V end was cut by 1 base, the J end by 10 bases, with 17 bases between. This CDR3 region has 14 residues. Germline V CDR1 and CDR2: SQVTM, ANQGSEA. The CDR3 region has the DNA TGCAGCGTTGAAGCCGGACTACTGATCTGGGAGCAGTTCTTC. Translated: CSVEAGLLIWEQFF.

The chain couples TRBV7-3 to TRBJ2-2; D uncertain. Trimming removed 8 bases from V and 7 bases from J, with 8 bases in between. The CDR3 has 11 residues. Germline values: CDR1 SGHTA, CDR2 FQGTGA. In DNA, the CDR3 is TGTGCCAGCGGTCTTGGCGGGGAGCTGTTTTTT. Protein: CASGLGGELFF.

V gene TRBV6-5 combines with J gene TRBJ2-1; 10 nucleotides match TRBD2. Germline V gene lookup returns CDR1 MNHEY and CDR2 SVGAGI. The CDR3 length is 15 residues. The junction had 8 bases not matched to a gene; V was cut back by 6 bases and J by 6 bases. The chain's CDR3 is CASRLVAGGANEQFF. CDR3 coding DNA: TGTGCCAGCAGGCTCGTAGCGGGAGGTGCCAATGAGCAGTTCTTC.

The genes are TRBV6-2 or TRBV6-3 and TRBJ2-7, with TRBD1 identical over 10 bases. The CDR3 extends over 16 amino acids. Germline V gene sequence: CDR1 MNHEY, CDR2 SVGEGT. V trimming: 6 bases; J trimming: 5 bases; junction bases outside the gene matches: 13. This CDR3 reads CASSRGFGTGVHEQYF. CDR3 coding DNA: TGTGCCAGCAGCCGAGGGTTCGGGACAGGGGTCCACGAGCAGTACTTC.